These 9 T cell receptor beta chains were all obtained from the same sample, sequenced in a study of Ad26.COV2.S vaccination and SARS-CoV-2 variants. TCRdb keeps only in-frame clones here, not all; method: immunoSEQ multiplex PCR. The sample carries roughly 500,000 clones, around 88% recorded once. Treatment in this sample: approximately 18 received Ad26.COV2.S at low or high dose, single or two shots; roughly five received placebo; per-sample allocation not given. Day 63 after the first vaccine or placebo injection was the time point for sampling. This material consisted of peripheral blood, taken in a trial of Ad26.COV2.S vaccine versus placebo. These receptors were obtained from a person aged 18-65 years who received the Ad26.COV2.S COVID-19 vaccine or a placebo.

CDR3 sequence reads: CASRVSGRFHEQFF. The CDR3 DNA is TGTGCCAGCAGGGTAAGCGGGAGGTTCCATGAGCAGTTCTTC. The chain recombines TRBV28 with TRBJ2-1; TRBD2 agrees at 9 bases. The length of the CDR3 is 14 residues. Germline CDR1 reads MDHEN; CDR2 reads SYDVKM. V trimming: 6 bases; J trimming: 8 bases; junction bases outside the gene matches: 8.

The chain links TRBV7-7 to TRBJ2-2; no definite D call. The V end was cut by 7 bases, the J end by 5 bases, with 11 bases between. Germline CDR1 is SSHAT and CDR2 is FNYEAQ (reference sequence). The CDR3 contains 13 residues. CDR3 DNA sequence: TGTGCCAGCACCTCTCTCTCGACCGGGGAGCTGTTTTTT. Encoded protein: CASTSLSTGELFF.

This rearrangement joins TRBV12-5 to TRBJ2-5; 9 bases agree with TRBD1. The CDR3 length is 16 residues. Germline CDR1 and CDR2: LGHNT and FRNRAP. V gave up 5 bases and J gave up 5 bases; unmatched junction bases: 12. CDR3 DNA sequence: TGTGCTAGTGGTAGGACGGACGGACAGGGGAAGGAGACCCAGTACTTC. Translating gives CASGRTDGQGKETQYF.

The V call is TRBV27, the J call TRBJ2-7, with 7 bases aligning to TRBD1. CDR3 length: 13 residues. Trimming cost V 6 bases and J 3 bases; bases outside gene matches: 5. Germline V CDR1 and CDR2: MNHEY, SMNVEV (reference sequence). The CDR3 DNA reads as TGTGCCAGCAGGAGGGACAGTAACTACGAGCAGTACTTC. Amino acids: CASRRDSNYEQYF.

This chain connects TRBV10-3 to TRBJ1-2, with TRBD1 matching 10 bases. Trimming took 0 bases from V and 6 from J; bases not matched to a gene: 4. Germline CDR1 and CDR2: ENHRY and SYGVKD. This CDR3 comprises 15 residues. CDR3: CAISESLDRGHGYTF. CDR3 nucleotide sequence: TGTGCCATCAGTGAGTCGCTCGACAGGGGGCATGGCTACACCTTC.

The chain combines TRBV19 with TRBJ2-3; 9 bases map to TRBD2. The CDR3 spans 16 residues. CDR1 is LNHDA and CDR2 is SQIVND in the germline V gene (reference sequence). V lost 6 bases to trimming and J lost 4 bases; unmatched junction nucleotides: 11. CDR3: CASRGREGLSADTQYF. The CDR3 DNA is TGTGCCAGTAGGGGGCGGGAGGGCCTGAGTGCAGATACGCAGTATTTT.

The chain employs TRBV7-9 and TRBJ2-3; perhaps TRBD2 as D (5 bases). V lost 5 bases and J lost 14, with 17 bases in between. There are 12 residues in the CDR3. CDR1 is SEHNR and CDR2 is FQNEAQ in the germline V gene (reference sequence). The CDR3 nucleotides read TGTGCCAGCAGCCGCAGTGGGGAGCGGACGTATTTT. Its translation is CASSRSGERTYF. The full variable domain, in which reference TRBV7-9 and TRBJ2-3 provide the parts outside the CDR3, is DTGVSQNPRHKITKRGQNVTFRCDPISEHNRLYWYRQTLGQGPEFLTYFQNEAQLEKSRLLSDRFSAERPKGSFSTLEIQRTEQGDSAMYLCASSRSGERTYFGPGTRLTVL.

The CDR3 sequence is CASRGQTGLGNQPQHF. CDR3 nucleotides: TGTGCCAGCAGGGGGCAAACAGGCCTAGGCAATCAGCCCCAGCATTTT. The chain has TRBV28 and TRBJ1-5, with a weak D call TRBD1 (5 bases). The CDR3 extends over 16 amino acids. V was cut by 6 bases and J by 2 bases, with 17 bases left in between. Germline V gene data show CDR1 as MDHEN and CDR2 as SYDVKM.

The table lists this clone with a count of one. J is TRBJ2-7 and V is TRBV28, with TRBD1 as a possible D gene (6 bases). This CDR3 has 14 residues. The V gene lost 2 bases and the J gene lost 6 bases, with 14 bases spanning the gap. CDR1 and CDR2 (germline): MDHEN, SYDVKM. CDR3 loop: CASSLVTGRAEQYF. CDR3 DNA: TGTGCCAGCAGTTTAGTAACAGGGCGCGCCGAGCAGTACTTC.